This T cell receptor beta chain was found in a study of early T cells in non-severe SARS-CoV-2 infection. This clonotype was counted ten times or more. As yet, its antigen is unknown. The CDR3 is 15 residues long. Deletions cut 3 bases from V and 3 bases from J, with 14 bases between. Germline CDR1 is SNHLY and CDR2 is FYNNEI. Study-level findings and limits: Matches to VDJdb favored anti-spike CD8 responses and missed private and CD4 specificities.

TCRdb passed the 5' RACE reads through MiXCR, listing each CDR3 protein once. In the table there are more than 45,000 distinct CDR3 sequences, 5.6% of which are singletons. The clonotype comes from an adult who was a healthcare worker with PCR-confirmed SARS-CoV-2 infection or an uninfected control (not recorded which). The sample taken for sequencing was whole blood. This rearrangement joins TRBV2 to TRBJ1-1; no definite D call. The CDR3 sequence: CASSDSSHGDTEAFF. In DNA form, the CDR3 reads TGTGCCAGCAGTGATAGCAGTCATGGAGACACTGAAGCTTTCTTT.